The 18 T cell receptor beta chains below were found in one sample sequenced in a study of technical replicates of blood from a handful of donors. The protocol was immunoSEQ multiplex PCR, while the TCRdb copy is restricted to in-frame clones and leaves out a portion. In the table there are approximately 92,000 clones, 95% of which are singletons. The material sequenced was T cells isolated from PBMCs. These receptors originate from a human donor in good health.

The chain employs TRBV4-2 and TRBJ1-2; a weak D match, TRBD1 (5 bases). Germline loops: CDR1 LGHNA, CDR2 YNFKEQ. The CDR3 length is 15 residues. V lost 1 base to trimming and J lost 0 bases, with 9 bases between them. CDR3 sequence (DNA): TGTGCCAGCAGCCAAGTGACAGATGCTAACTATGGCTACACCTTC. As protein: CASSQVTDANYGYTF.

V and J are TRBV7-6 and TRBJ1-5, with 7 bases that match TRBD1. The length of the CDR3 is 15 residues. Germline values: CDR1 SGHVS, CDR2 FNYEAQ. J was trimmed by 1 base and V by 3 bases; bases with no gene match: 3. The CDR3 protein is CASSLGGQSNQPQHF. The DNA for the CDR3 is TGTGCCAGCAGCTTGGGGGGACAGAGCAATCAGCCCCAGCATTTT.

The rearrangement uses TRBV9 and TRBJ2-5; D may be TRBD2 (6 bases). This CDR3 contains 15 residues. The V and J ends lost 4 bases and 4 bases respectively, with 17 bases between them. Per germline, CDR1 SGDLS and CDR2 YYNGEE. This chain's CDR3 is CASSPSVGGLETQYF. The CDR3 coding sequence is TGTGCCAGCAGCCCCTCCGTGGGAGGTTTAGAGACCCAGTACTTC.

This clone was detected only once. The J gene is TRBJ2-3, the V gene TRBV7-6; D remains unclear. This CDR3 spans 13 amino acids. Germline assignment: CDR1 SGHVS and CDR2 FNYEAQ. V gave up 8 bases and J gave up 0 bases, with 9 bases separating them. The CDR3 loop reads CASRAPSTDTQYF. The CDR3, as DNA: TGTGCCAGCCGAGCGCCTAGCACAGATACGCAGTATTTT.

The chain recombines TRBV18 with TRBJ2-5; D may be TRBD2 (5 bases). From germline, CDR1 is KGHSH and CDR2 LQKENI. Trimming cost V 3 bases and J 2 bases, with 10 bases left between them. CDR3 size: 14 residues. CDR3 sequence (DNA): TGTGCCAGCTCACCGGCGGGCGCACAAGAGACCCAGTACTTC. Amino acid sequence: CASSPAGAQETQYF.

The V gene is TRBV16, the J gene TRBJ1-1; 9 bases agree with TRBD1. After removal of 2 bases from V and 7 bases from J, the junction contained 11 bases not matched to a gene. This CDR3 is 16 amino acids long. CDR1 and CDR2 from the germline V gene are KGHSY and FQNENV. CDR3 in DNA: TGTGCCAGCAGCCAAGTGACAGGGGGTGGGGCAGATGAAGCTTTCTTT. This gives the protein CASSQVTGGGADEAFF.

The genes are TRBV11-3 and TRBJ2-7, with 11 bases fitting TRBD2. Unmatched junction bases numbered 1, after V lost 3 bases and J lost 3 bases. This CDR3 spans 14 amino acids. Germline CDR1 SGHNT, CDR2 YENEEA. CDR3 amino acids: CASSFSGRGYEQYF. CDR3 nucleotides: TGTGCCAGCAGCTTTAGCGGGAGGGGCTACGAGCAGTACTTC. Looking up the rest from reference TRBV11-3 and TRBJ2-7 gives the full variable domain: EAGVVQSPRYKIIEKKQPVAFWCNPISGHNTLYWYLQNLGQGPELLIRYENEEAVDDSQLPKDRFSAERLKGVDSTLKIQPAELGDSAVYLCASSFSGRGYEQYFGPGTRLTVT.

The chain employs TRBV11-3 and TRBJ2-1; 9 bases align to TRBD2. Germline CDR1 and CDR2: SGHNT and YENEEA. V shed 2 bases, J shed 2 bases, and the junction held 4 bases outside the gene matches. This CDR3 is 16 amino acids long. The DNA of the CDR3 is TGTGCCAGCAGCTTATTAGGCGGGAGGGCCTACAATGAGCAGTTCTTC. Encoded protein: CASSLLGGRAYNEQFF.

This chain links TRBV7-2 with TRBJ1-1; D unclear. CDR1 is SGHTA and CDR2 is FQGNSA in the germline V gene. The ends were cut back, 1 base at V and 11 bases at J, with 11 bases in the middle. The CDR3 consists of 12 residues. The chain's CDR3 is CASSLGEIKAFF. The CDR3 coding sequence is TGTGCCAGCAGCTTAGGAGAAATTAAGGCTTTCTTT.

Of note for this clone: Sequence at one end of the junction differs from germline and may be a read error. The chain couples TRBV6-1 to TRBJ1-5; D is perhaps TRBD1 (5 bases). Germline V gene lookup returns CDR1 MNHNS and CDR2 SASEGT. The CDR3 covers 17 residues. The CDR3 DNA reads TGTGCCAGCAGTAAAGCTGGGGGGGTGATAGGCAATCAGCCCCAGCATTTT. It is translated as CASSKAGGVIGNQPQHF.

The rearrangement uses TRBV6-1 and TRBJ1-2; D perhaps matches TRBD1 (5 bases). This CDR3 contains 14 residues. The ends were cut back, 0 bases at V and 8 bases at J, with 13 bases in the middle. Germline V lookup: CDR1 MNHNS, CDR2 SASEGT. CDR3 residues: CASSEAFGREGYTF. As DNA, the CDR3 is TGTGCCAGCAGTGAAGCATTCGGCAGGGAAGGCTACACCTTC.

This CDR3 reads CASSPQGYEQFF. The CDR3 DNA is TGCGCCAGCAGCCCACAGGGGTATGAGCAGTTCTTC. This rearrangement joins TRBV4-1 to TRBJ2-1; 7 bases agree with TRBD1. The CDR3 runs 12 residues. V dropped 4 bases and J dropped 8; count of bases not matched to a gene: 2. Germline loops: CDR1 MGHRA, CDR2 YSYEKL.

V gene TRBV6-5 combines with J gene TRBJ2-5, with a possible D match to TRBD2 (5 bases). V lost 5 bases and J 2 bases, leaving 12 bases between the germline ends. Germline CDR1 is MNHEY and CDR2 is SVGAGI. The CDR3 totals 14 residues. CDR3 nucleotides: TGTGCCAGCAGTAGGACTGTCATACAAGAGACCCAGTACTTC. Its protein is CASSRTVIQETQYF.

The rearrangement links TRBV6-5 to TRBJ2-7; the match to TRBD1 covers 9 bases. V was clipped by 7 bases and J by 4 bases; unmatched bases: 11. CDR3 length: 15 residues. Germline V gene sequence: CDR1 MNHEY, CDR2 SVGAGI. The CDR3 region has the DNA TGTGCCAGCATCCCCTTAGGGACAGGGATATACGAGCAGTACTTC. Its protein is CASIPLGTGIYEQYF.

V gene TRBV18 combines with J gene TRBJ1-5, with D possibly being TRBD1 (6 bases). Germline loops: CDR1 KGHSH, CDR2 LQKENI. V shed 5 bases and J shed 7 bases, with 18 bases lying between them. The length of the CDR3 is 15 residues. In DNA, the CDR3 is TGTGCCAGCTCAGCAATGAGGGGTGGACAGCAGCCCCAGCATTTT. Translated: CASSAMRGGQQPQHF.

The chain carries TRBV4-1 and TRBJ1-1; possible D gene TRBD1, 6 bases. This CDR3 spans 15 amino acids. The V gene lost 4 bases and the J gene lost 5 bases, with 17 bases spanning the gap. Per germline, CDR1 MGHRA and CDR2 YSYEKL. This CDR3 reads CASSLRTAPMTEAFF. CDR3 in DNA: TGCGCCAGCAGCCTTCGGACAGCCCCCATGACTGAAGCTTTCTTT.

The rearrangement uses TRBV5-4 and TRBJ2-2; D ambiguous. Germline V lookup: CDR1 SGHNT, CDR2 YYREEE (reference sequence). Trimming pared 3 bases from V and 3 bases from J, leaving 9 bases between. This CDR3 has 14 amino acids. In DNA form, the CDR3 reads TGTGCCAGCAGCTCCACTACTTACACCGGGGAGCTGTTTTTT. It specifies CASSSTTYTGELFF.

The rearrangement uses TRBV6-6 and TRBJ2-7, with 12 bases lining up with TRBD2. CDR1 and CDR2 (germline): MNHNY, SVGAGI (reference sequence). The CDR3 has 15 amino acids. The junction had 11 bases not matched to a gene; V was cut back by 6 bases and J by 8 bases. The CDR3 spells CASRDLAGGSYKQYF. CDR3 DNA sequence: TGTGCCAGCAGGGACCTAGCGGGAGGGTCTTACAAGCAGTACTTC.